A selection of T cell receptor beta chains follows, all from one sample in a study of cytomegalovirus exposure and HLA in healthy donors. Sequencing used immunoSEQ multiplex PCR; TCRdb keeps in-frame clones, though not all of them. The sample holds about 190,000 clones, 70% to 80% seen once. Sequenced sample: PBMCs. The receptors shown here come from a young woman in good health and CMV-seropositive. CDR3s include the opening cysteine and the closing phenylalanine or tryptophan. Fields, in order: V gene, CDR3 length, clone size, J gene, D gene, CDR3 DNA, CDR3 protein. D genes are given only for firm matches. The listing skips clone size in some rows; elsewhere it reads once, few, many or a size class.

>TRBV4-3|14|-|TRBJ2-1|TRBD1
TGCGCCAGCAGCCGGGCAGGGGGTTACAATGAGCAGTTCTTC
CASSRAGGYNEQFF
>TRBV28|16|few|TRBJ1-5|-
TGTGCCAGCAGTCCCCAACGGAGACTGATAAATCAGCCCCAGCATTTT
CASSPQRRLINQPQHF
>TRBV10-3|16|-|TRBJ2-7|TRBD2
TGTGCCATCAGTGAGGTCGCTAGCGGGATCCGTCCCGAGCAGTACTTC
CAISEVASGIRPEQYF
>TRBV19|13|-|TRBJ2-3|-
TGTGCCAGTAGTATTGAGGGCACAGATACGCAGTATTTT
CASSIEGTDTQYF
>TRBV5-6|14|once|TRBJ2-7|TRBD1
TGTGCCAGCAGCCTACAGGGGCCCTCCTACGAGCAGTACTTC
CASSLQGPSYEQYF
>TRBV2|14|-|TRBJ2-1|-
TGTGCCAGCAGTGTCCTAGCAGGCTACAATGAGCAGTTCTTC
CASSVLAGYNEQFF
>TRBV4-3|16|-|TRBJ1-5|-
TGCGCCAGCAGCCAAGATGAGGGAAGAGGCAATCAGCCCCAGCATTTT
CASSQDEGRGNQPQHF
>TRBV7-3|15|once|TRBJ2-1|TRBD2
TGTGCCAGCAGCCCGACTAGCGGGGGGTACAATGAGCAGTTCTTC
CASSPTSGGYNEQFF
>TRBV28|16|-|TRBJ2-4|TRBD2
TGTGCCAGCCGTGAGTCAGCGGGAGTCAGGATGGACATTCAGTACTTC
CASRESAGVRMDIQYF
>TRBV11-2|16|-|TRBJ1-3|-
TGTGCCAGCAGCTTAGATCGTTCCGGGATCGGAAACACCATATATTTT
CASSLDRSGIGNTIYF
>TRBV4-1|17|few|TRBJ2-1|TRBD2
TGCGCCAGCAGCGAAGGACTAGCGGGGGTCCTCTACAATGAGCAGTTCTTC
CASSEGLAGVLYNEQFF
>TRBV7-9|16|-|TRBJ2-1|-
TGTGCCAGCAGCCGCACGTACGCGCAGGCGGGCAATGAGCAGTTCTTC
CASSRTYAQAGNEQFF
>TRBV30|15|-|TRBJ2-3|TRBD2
TGTGCCTGGAGTGGGTGGCTAGCGGGAACAGATACGCAGTATTTT
CAWSGWLAGTDTQYF
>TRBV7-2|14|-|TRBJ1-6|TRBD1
TGTGCCAGCAGCTTACAGGGGGCTGGTTCACCCCTCCACTTT
CASSLQGAGSPLHF
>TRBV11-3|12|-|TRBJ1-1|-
TGTGCCAGCAGCTTAAAGGGACAAGAAGCTTTCTTT
CASSLKGQEAFF
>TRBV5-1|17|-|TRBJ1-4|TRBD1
TGCGCCAGCAGCCCCGGGACAGGGGGGAATCTGAGGGAAAAACTGTTTTTT
CASSPGTGGNLREKLFF
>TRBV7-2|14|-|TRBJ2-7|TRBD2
TGTGCCAGCACCTGGGGGGAGGGTAACTACGAGCAGTACTTC
CASTWGEGNYEQYF
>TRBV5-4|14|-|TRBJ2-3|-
TGTGCCAGCACCCCCCCGGGGAGCACAGATACGCAGTATTTT
CASTPPGSTDTQYF
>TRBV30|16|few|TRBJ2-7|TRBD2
TGTGCCTGGAGCGGGCGGGAGGTGCCGGTTACCTACGAGCAGTACTTC
CAWSGREVPVTYEQYF
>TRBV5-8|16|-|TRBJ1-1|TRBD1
TGTGCCAGCAGTCCCTCCCCGGACAGGGTAGGAACTGAAGCTTTCTTT
CASSPSPDRVGTEAFF
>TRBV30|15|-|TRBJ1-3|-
TGTGCCTGGAGTGTCCGCAGGGGAATTGGAAACACCATATATTTT
CAWSVRRGIGNTIYF
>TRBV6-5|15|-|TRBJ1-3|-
TGTGCCAGCAGTAACCGAGGAAACTCTGGAAACACCATATATTTT
CASSNRGNSGNTIYF
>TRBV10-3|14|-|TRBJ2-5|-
TGTGCCATCAGTATGGCCGGGGGTGAAGAGACCCAGTACTTC
CAISMAGGEETQYF
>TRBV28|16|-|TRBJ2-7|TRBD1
TGTGCCAGCAGTTTATTCTCCGGGCAGGGGGCCAACGAGCAGTACTTC
CASSLFSGQGANEQYF
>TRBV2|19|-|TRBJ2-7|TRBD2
TGTGCCAGCAATCCTTCCCCGGGACTAGCGGGGGTAAGCTCCTACGAGCAGTACTTC
CASNPSPGLAGVSSYEQYF
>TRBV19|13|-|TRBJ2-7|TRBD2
TGTGCCAGTAGTATCGAGCGGGAGTCTGGGCAGTACTTC
CASSIERESGQYF
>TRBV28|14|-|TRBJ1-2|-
TGTGCCAGCAGTTTAAGACAGTTTAACTATGGCTACACCTTC
CASSLRQFNYGYTF